This TCR beta chain was identified in a study of metastatic and nonmetastatic thyroid tumors. On the study more broadly: Where malignant and benign thyroid patients were concerned, repertoires were compared across blood and tumor or nodule tissue. Study results and caveats: The study reportedly found significantly higher TCR beta diversity in malignant thyroid tumors than benign nodules, in blood and tumor.

This clone was recorded many times. The antigen remains unidentified. Authors' processing steps: Using the CDR3 differences seen across clinicopathological groups, the authors built a distant-metastasis classifier for papillary thyroid cancer, which was meant to discriminate distant-metastatic patients. MiXCR was used by TCRdb to re-call the PCR reads. The V and J calls and clone size come from TCRdb's table, not from the authors' own analysis. The profile shows 45,000 to 60,000 clones, roughly a sixth of them singletons. Every patient underwent thyroid surgery untreated. The sample comprised blood. This sequence originates from a female donor with papillary thyroid cancer or a benign thyroid nodule (not recorded which). Some clones in this sample may be carry-over from other donors' samples.

The CDR3 DNA is TGTGCCAGCAGGGTACATGATTCTGGGGCCAACGTCCTGACTTTC. Its translation: CASRVHDSGANVLTF. The chain employs TRBV6-1 and TRBJ2-6; the D is unclear. The germline V gene encodes CDR1 MNHNS and CDR2 SASEGT. This CDR3 is built from 15 residues. Trimming took 6 bases from V and 1 from J, leaving 10 bases between them.